Following are 28 T cell receptor beta chains from one sample sequenced in a study of blood T cells in healthy people across ages. With a J-beta primer mix and a sample-barcoded 5' primer, a second PCR ran about 7 to 12 cycles. One entry per CDR3 protein results from TCRdb running MiXCR on the 5' RACE reads. Counted here are more than 800,000 distinct CDR3 sequences, 29% occurring once; the ten biggest clones make up around 15%. Sequences were obtained from blood. These TCRs come from an elderly woman in good health.

There are many counts of this clonotype. V usage is TRBV5-1 and J usage is TRBJ2-3, with 7 positions matching TRBD1. Germline trimming cut 5 bases from V and 6 bases from J; bases unmatched to any gene: 3. CDR1 SGHRS and CDR2 YFSETQ come from the germline V gene. The CDR3 spans 12 residues. CDR3 amino acids: CASSKGADTQYF. CDR3 sequence (DNA): TGCGCCAGCAGTAAGGGGGCTGATACGCAGTATTTT.

In this sample, this clonotype turned up many times. This chain joins TRBV6-2 or TRBV6-3 and TRBJ2-3; 7 bases fit TRBD1. The V gene's germline CDR1 is MNHEY and CDR2 SVGEGT. The CDR3 runs to 16 residues. Trimming at V came to 6 bases and at J to 1 base, leaving 10 bases not matched to a gene. DNA of the CDR3: TGTGCCAGCAGCAAGGGCAGGGGGAAACGCACAGATACGCAGTATTTT. This codes for CASSKGRGKRTDTQYF.

This clonotype was counted at least ten times. The chain combines TRBV18 with TRBJ2-1, with TRBD2 matching over 7 bases. The V gene's germline CDR1 is KGHSH and CDR2 LQKENI. The V and J ends lost 0 bases and 2 bases, in that order; junction bases with no gene match: 7. This CDR3 region has 17 residues. CDR3 nucleotide sequence: TGTGCCAGCTCACCACCGGTGAGCGGGGCTGCCTACAATGAGCAGTTCTTC. Translating gives CASSPPVSGAAYNEQFF.

Turning to this clonotype: The CDR3 does not end in the conserved phenylalanine or tryptophan, so this is likely a read error. It is unclear where the CDR3 begins or ends on the DNA, so no DNA is shown, and the CDR3 is as TCRdb lists it. This rearrangement joins TRBV3-1 to TRBJ2-7. The germline V gene encodes CDR1 LGHDT and CDR2 YNNKEL (reference sequence). The CDR3 sequence runs 8 residues, both termini included. CDR3 sequence: CASSQSLR.

The chain links TRBV6-5 to TRBJ2-5; D not resolved. Judging by the DNA end, TRBJ2-7 fits better; the J call may be wrong. The CDR3 is 11 residues long. Germline assignment: CDR1 MNHEY and CDR2 SVGAGI. The CDR3 DNA reads TGTGCCAGCACCATGGGGTACGAGCAGTACTTC. The encoded protein is CASTMGYEQYF.

The table lists this clonotype with many counts. The genes are TRBV11-3 and TRBJ2-5; D gene ambiguous. This CDR3 has 14 amino acids. The V gene lost 2 bases and the J gene lost 1 base, with 8 bases spanning the gap. Per germline, CDR1 SGHNT and CDR2 YENEEA. The CDR3 loop is CASSLRESQETQYF. In DNA, the CDR3 is TGTGCCAGCAGCTTACGAGAAAGCCAAGAGACCCAGTACTTC.

This clonotype was detected ten times or more. The V gene is TRBV11-2, the J gene TRBJ2-1, with D perhaps TRBD1 (5 bases). Deletions cut 5 bases from V and 7 bases from J, with 15 bases between. This CDR3 comprises 14 residues. CDR1 and CDR2 from the germline V gene are SGHAT and FQNNGV. In DNA form, the CDR3 reads TGTGCCAGCAGCCCCAGGGCGTTACGGAATGAGCAGTTCTTC. Protein: CASSPRALRNEQFF.

The sample holds a few counts of this clonotype. This sequence joins TRBV6-5 and TRBJ1-5, with 9 positions matching TRBD1. The V gene end was trimmed by 6 bases and the J gene end by 6 bases; junction bases not matched to a gene: 6. Per the germline V gene, CDR1 is MNHEY and CDR2 is SVGAGI. The CDR3 extends over 14 amino acids. CDR3 protein: CASRPDRGFQPQHF. CDR3 DNA: TGTGCCAGCAGACCGGACAGGGGATTTCAGCCCCAGCATTTT.

In this sample, this clonotype turned up a few times. A single base separates this from a much larger clone, so it may be a read error. The V gene is TRBV29-1, the J gene TRBJ2-3, with unresolved D. The germline gives CDR1 SQVTM, CDR2 ANQGSEA. This CDR3 has 11 amino acids. As DNA, the CDR3 is TGCGGCGTTGACTCCATCCCTGCGCAGTATTTT. It encodes CGVDSIPAQYF.

In its sample, this clonotype was seen many times. The CDR3 sequence is CASSFQPGLGTDTQYF. The CDR3 nucleotides are TGCGCCAGCAGTTTTCAACCGGGACTAGGTACAGATACGCAGTATTTT. This sequence joins TRBV5-1 and TRBJ2-3, with 8 bases fitting TRBD2. The germline V gene has CDR1 SGHRS and CDR2 YFSETQ. V was pared by 5 bases and J by 3 bases, with 11 bases of the junction left unmatched. The CDR3 is 16 amino acids.

A few counts support this clonotype. The chain combines TRBV21-1 with TRBJ2-1; the table's D call, TRBD1, has no DNA check behind it. TRBV21-1 is labeled a pseudogene. This CDR3 is 16 amino acids long. CDR3 sequence reads: CASSKQGDSKTHEQFF. CDR3 coding DNA: TGTGCCAGCAGCAAGCAGGGGGACAGTAAGACACATGAGCAGTTCTTC.

On this clonotype itself: This may be a read error: a much more frequent sequence differs by one nucleotide. This chain links TRBV9 with TRBJ2-5, with D perhaps TRBD1 (6 bases). The CDR3 consists of 16 residues. Trimming took 3 bases from V and 11 from J, leaving 26 bases between them. Germline loops: CDR1 SGDLS, CDR2 YYNGEE. CDR3 protein: CASSGKQGSPLDEQYF. The CDR3 DNA sequence: TGTGCCAGCAGCGGGAAACAGGGTTCCCCTCTAGATGAGCAGTACTTC.

This clonotype was found once. This sequence joins TRBV7-8 and TRBJ2-5; 9 bases map to TRBD2. V dropped 5 bases and J dropped 11; count of bases not matched to a gene: 21. From germline, CDR1 is SGHVS and CDR2 FQNEAQ. There are 17 residues in the CDR3. The CDR3 here is CASSLEFAGGVGNEQYF. CDR3 in DNA: TGTGCCAGCAGCCTAGAATTTGCGGGGGGGGTTGGAAATGAGCAGTACTTC.

This clonotype occurred many times. The chain is built from TRBV6-5 and TRBJ1-4; D might be TRBD1 (5 bases). This CDR3 spans 18 amino acids. Germline CDR1 and CDR2: MNHEY and SVGAGI. V was clipped by 2 bases and J by 5 bases, with 21 bases between them. The CDR3 here is CASSYRVGGAGTNEKLFF. Written as DNA, the CDR3 is TGTGCCAGCAGTTACCGAGTCGGGGGTGCGGGTACGAATGAAAAACTGTTTTTT.

This rearrangement joins TRBV7-2 to TRBJ1-1; 7 positions match TRBD1. Germline CDR1 and CDR2: SGHTA and FQGNSA. J gave up 5 bases and V 1 base, and 10 bases lay outside the gene matches. The CDR3 loop spans 16 amino acids. The CDR3 region is CASSLGGAGGGTEAFF. The CDR3 coding sequence is TGTGCCAGCAGCTTAGGAGGGGCAGGGGGAGGGACTGAAGCTTTCTTT.

Many counts were recorded for this clonotype. The chain carries TRBV7-2 and TRBJ1-5, with no clear D. V was shortened by 2 bases and J by 4 bases, with 12 bases between the two germline ends. The germline V gene encodes CDR1 SGHTA and CDR2 FQGNSA. This CDR3 has 15 amino acids. CDR3 in DNA: TGTGCCAGCAGCTTACACACCACGGGTAATCAGCCCCAGCATTTT. Its translation is CASSLHTTGNQPQHF.

For this clonotype: It may be a read error: a sequence one base away is much more abundant. The J gene is TRBJ1-2, the V gene TRBV2; 7 bases are shared with TRBD1. This CDR3 comprises 14 residues. Germline-derived CDR1 and CDR2 are SNHLY and FYNNEI. V gave up 0 bases and J gave up 5 bases; unmatched junction bases: 3. In DNA, the CDR3 is TGTGCCAGCAGTGAAGCAGGGGGCTTGTATGGCTACACCTTC. Amino acid sequence: CASSEAGGLYGYTF.

V gene TRBV7-2 combines with J gene TRBJ2-3, with TRBD2 as a possible D gene (6 bases). Looked up from germline, CDR1 is SGHTA and CDR2 is FQGNSA. V lost 3 bases and J 3 bases, leaving 13 bases between the germline ends. There are 15 residues in the CDR3. CDR3 DNA: TGTGCCAGCAGCTTTGGCGGCCTAGCGACAGATACGCAGTATTTT. This sequence encodes CASSFGGLATDTQYF.

The chain is built from TRBV3-1 and TRBJ1-4; no reliable D call. Germline CDR1 reads LGHDT; CDR2 reads YNNKEL (reference sequence). V lost 3 bases and J lost 4, with 15 bases in between. This CDR3 is built from 16 residues. The CDR3 sequence: CASSQRRGRYNEKLFF. CDR3 DNA: TGTGCCAGCAGCCAGAGAAGAGGGCGGTATAATGAAAAACTGTTTTTT.

This chain connects TRBV20-1 to TRBJ2-1, with unresolved D. The V end lost 3 bases, the J end lost 7 bases, and 7 bases lay between the germline ends. Looked up from germline, CDR1 is DFQATT and CDR2 is SNEGSKA (reference sequence). The CDR3 has 11 residues. CDR3 region: CSARGRNEQFF. The DNA of the CDR3 is TGCAGTGCTAGGGGCAGGAATGAGCAGTTCTTC.

A remark on this clonotype: A junction end diverges from the germline sequence, so it may reflect a read error. The rearrangement joins TRBV7-9 to TRBJ2-1; a possible D gene is TRBD1 (5 bases). Germline CDR1 is SEHNR and CDR2 is FQNEAQ (reference sequence). The CDR3 loop spans 15 amino acids. Written as DNA, the CDR3 is TGTGTCAGCAGCTCGGGCAGGGTGACGGGCAATGAGCAGTTCTTC. Protein product: CVSSSGRVTGNEQFF.

With respect to this clonotype: A clone one base away is much larger, so this may be a read error. The chain has TRBV12-3 or TRBV12-4 and TRBJ2-3; no definite D call. The germline V and J ends were trimmed by 4 bases and 1 base, with 6 bases remaining between them. The CDR3 consists of 13 residues. For the CDR3, the DNA is TGTGCCAGCAGTTCAGAGCGCACAGATACGCAGTATTTT. Protein product: CASSSERTDTQYF.

The chain recombines TRBV30 with TRBJ1-6, with unresolved D. This CDR3 comprises 16 residues. V lost 2 bases to trimming and J lost 15 bases, with 26 bases between them. CDR1 GTSNPN and CDR2 SVGIG come from the germline V gene (reference sequence). The CDR3 coding sequence is TGTGCCTGGAGTATTCTCAACAGCCCGATTGGCTTAAACCTCCACTTT. It specifies CAWSILNSPIGLNLHF.

This clonotype was observed many times. The chain is built from TRBV28 and TRBJ2-5; the D gene is possibly TRBD1 (5 bases). The closer fit of TRBJ2-7 to the DNA end suggests the J call may be wrong. The CDR3 consists of 12 residues. Germline lookup yields CDR1 MDHEN and CDR2 SYDVKM. The CDR3 DNA follows: TGTGCCAGCAGTCGACAGTTATACGAGCAGTACTTC. It translates to CASSRQLYEQYF.

With respect to this clonotype: Being one base from a much bigger clone, this may be a read error. This chain uses TRBV29-1 with TRBJ2-5; 7 nucleotides match TRBD1. Germline CDR1 is SQVTM and CDR2 is ANQGSEA. V was clipped by 5 bases and J by 3 bases; unmatched bases: 6. CDR3 length: 13 amino acids. CDR3 in amino acids: CSVWDSLKETQYF. CDR3 DNA: TGCAGCGTTTGGGACAGTTTAAAAGAGACCCAGTACTTC.

In its sample, this clonotype was seen many times. One end of the junction is discordant with germline, which a read error may explain. This chain links TRBV7-6 with TRBJ2-5, with a weak D call TRBD1 (5 bases). CDR3 size: 16 residues. From germline, CDR1 is SGHVS and CDR2 FNYEAQ. The CDR3 nucleotides read TGTGCCAGCAGCCCTCCATCATCCAGGGCTCAAGGGACCCAGTACTTC. This translates into CASSPPSSRAQGTQYF.

V usage is TRBV18 and J usage is TRBJ2-7; D might be TRBD1 (6 bases). The CDR3 loop spans 19 amino acids. CDR1 and CDR2 (germline): KGHSH, LQKENI. V lost 2 bases to trimming and J lost 1 base, with 24 bases between them. The CDR3 is CASSPMIGTKWVGSYEQYF. CDR3 bases: TGTGCCAGCTCACCAATGATCGGGACAAAATGGGTAGGGTCCTACGAGCAGTACTTC.

This clonotype was picked up a small number of times. The genes are TRBV7-9 and TRBJ1-1, with D unresolved. Trimming pared 8 bases from V and 1 base from J, leaving 14 bases between. The CDR3 contains 14 residues. From germline, CDR1 is SEHNR and CDR2 FQNEAQ (reference sequence). In DNA, the CDR3 is TGTGCCAGCCAATGGAGAGGGCAGAACACTGAAGCTTTCTTT. As protein: CASQWRGQNTEAFF.